These 26 T cell receptor beta chains originate from one sample sequenced in a study of T cell responses to AZD1222 COVID-19 vaccine. The method was immunoSEQ multiplex PCR; TCRdb's version includes in-frame clones alone and lacks a portion of them. This sample yields approximately 88,000 clones, of which 90% to 95% are seen a single time; about 5.2% belongs to the top ten. The starting material was peripheral blood, obtained on day 0 of AZD1222 vaccination. The receptors shown here come from an adult in good health.

This clone is a singleton in its sample. The chain couples TRBV6-2 or TRBV6-3 to TRBJ2-7; 8 bases line up with TRBD1. The germline gives CDR1 MNHEY, CDR2 SVGEGT. CDR3 length: 17 amino acids. The V gene end was trimmed by 1 base and the J gene end by 2 bases; junction bases not matched to a gene: 10. The DNA for the CDR3 is TGTGCCAGCAGTTACTTCCCGGAGCAGGGGGCAACCTACGAGCAGTACTTC. It specifies CASSYFPEQGATYEQYF.

In this sample, this clone turned up once. V and J are TRBV29-1 and TRBJ2-3; 8 positions agree with TRBD2. J was trimmed by 9 bases and V by 7 bases; bases with no gene match: 12. Germline CDR1 and CDR2: SQVTM and ANQGSEA. The CDR3 has 13 amino acids. In DNA, the CDR3 is TGCAGCGCGGAACGGGAGGGCCCACCCACGCAGTATTTT. Translation: CSAEREGPPTQYF.

This clone has a single count. This sequence joins TRBV11-2 and TRBJ1-1, with 7 positions matching TRBD1. Germline V lookup: CDR1 SGHAT, CDR2 FQNNGV. The CDR3 length is 14 residues. J was trimmed by 8 bases and V by 2 bases; bases with no gene match: 8. CDR3 residues: CASSLYLGQLEAFF. The CDR3 nucleotides read TGTGCCAGCAGCTTATACCTGGGACAGCTAGAAGCTTTCTTT.

The chain uses TRBV11-2 and TRBJ2-3; D gene uncertain. The germline gives CDR1 SGHAT, CDR2 FQNNGV. V dropped 5 bases and J dropped 5 bases, with 8 bases sitting between them. The CDR3 is made up of 12 amino acids. CDR3 coding DNA: TGTGCCAGCAGCCGCTATCAAGATACGCAGTATTTT. Its translation is CASSRYQDTQYF. The full variable domain, rest sourced from reference TRBV11-2 and TRBJ2-3, is EAGVAQSPRYKIIEKRQSVAFWCNPISGHATLYWYQQILGQGPKLLIQFQNNGVVDDSQLPKDRFSAERLKGVDSTLKIQPAKLEDSAVYLCASSRYQDTQYFGPGTRLTVL.

The J gene is TRBJ2-7, the V gene TRBV12-3 or TRBV12-4; D may be TRBD1 (6 bases). Deletions cut 6 bases from V and 5 bases from J, with 14 bases between. The CDR3 is made up of 13 amino acids. The CDR3 protein is CASRIQGSNEQYF. The CDR3 DNA sequence: TGTGCCAGCAGGATCCAGGGGAGCAACGAGCAGTACTTC.

This chain connects TRBV3-1 (or the pseudogene TRBV3-2) to TRBJ2-3; 13 positions match TRBD2. V shed 4 bases and J 6 bases; nucleotides not matched to a gene: 7. Germline V lookup: CDR1 LGHDT, CDR2 YNNKEL (reference sequence). The CDR3 contains 16 residues. The CDR3 spells CASSRPGLAGPDTQYF. Here the CDR3 DNA reads TGTGCCAGCAGCCGACCGGGACTAGCGGGGCCCGATACGCAGTATTTT.

This chain links TRBV2 with TRBJ1-1, with 7 bases that match TRBD1. The CDR3 is made up of 14 amino acids. V gave up 6 bases and J gave up 5 bases; unmatched junction bases: 9. Germline V gene sequence: CDR1 SNHLY, CDR2 FYNNEI. In DNA, the CDR3 is TGTGCCAGCAGCGGGGCGACAGGGATGACTGAAGCTTTCTTT. Translating gives CASSGATGMTEAFF.

The V call is TRBV11-2, the J call TRBJ2-7; the match to TRBD2 covers 8 bases. The V segment lost 4 bases and the J segment 1 base; nucleotides outside the gene matches: 9. The CDR3 runs 16 residues. Germline CDR1 reads SGHAT; CDR2 reads FQNNGV. The CDR3 DNA follows: TGTGCCAGCAGCTCGAGTTTAGCGGGGCCATCCTACGAGCAGTACTTC. As protein: CASSSSLAGPSYEQYF.

This rearrangement joins TRBV19 to TRBJ2-1, with D possibly matching TRBD2 (6 bases). CDR1 is LNHDA, CDR2 SQIVND, per germline (reference sequence). Deletions cut 7 bases from V and 1 base from J, with 14 bases between. This CDR3 is built from 15 residues. Here the CDR3 reads CASKPTSRSYNEQFF. Written as DNA, the CDR3 is TGTGCCAGTAAGCCGACTAGTCGGTCCTACAATGAGCAGTTCTTC.

Notes on this clone: This CDR3 is missing its conserved last phenylalanine or tryptophan, likely due to a read error. No DNA is shown, since the ends of the CDR3 on it are uncertain; the CDR3 is the one TCRdb lists. The gene calls are TRBV6-2 or TRBV6-3 and TRBJ2-7; TRBD2, the table's D call, was not compared with the DNA. The CDR3 totals 12 residues, both ends included. Per germline, CDR1 MNHEY and CDR2 SVGEGT. CDR3 sequence: CASSNHLGLAGL.

The rearrangement uses TRBV11-3 and TRBJ2-7, with D possibly being TRBD1 (5 bases). Germline V lookup: CDR1 SGHNT, CDR2 YENEEA. Trimming removed 0 bases at V and 2 bases at J, with 20 bases between. The CDR3 is 18 amino acids. CDR3 DNA: TGTGCCAGCAGCTTAGAACTACTACAGGTCCTAGGAGCCTACGAGCAGTACTTC. This sequence encodes CASSLELLQVLGAYEQYF.

This clone occurred a few times. The chain couples TRBV5-4 to TRBJ1-1; maybe TRBD1 (5 bases). The V end lost 2 bases, the J end lost 4 bases, and 15 bases lay between the germline ends. The CDR3 totals 15 residues. CDR1 and CDR2 from the germline V gene are SGHNT and YYREEE (reference sequence). The CDR3 nucleotides are TGTGCCAGCAGCTTTGACAGAACAGGAGCCACTGAAGCTTTCTTT. This gives the protein CASSFDRTGATEAFF.

The V call is TRBV28, the J call TRBJ2-3; D remains unclear. Germline V gene sequence: CDR1 MDHEN, CDR2 SYDVKM. The CDR3 totals 14 residues. V gave up 8 bases and J gave up 2 bases, with 14 bases separating them. The CDR3 sequence: CASVRWSTTDTQYF. The CDR3 nucleotides are TGTGCCAGCGTCCGCTGGAGTACCACAGATACGCAGTATTTT.

The gene calls are TRBV5-1 and TRBJ2-2; D ambiguous. Trimming left V 4 bases short and J 7 bases short, with 14 bases between. CDR1 and CDR2 from the germline V gene are SGHRS and YFSETQ. The CDR3 sequence is 14 residues long. The CDR3 DNA reads TGCGCCAGCAGCATGCTAGAGTACGGCGGGGAGCTGTTTTTT. Translated: CASSMLEYGGELFF.

V gene TRBV5-1 combines with J gene TRBJ2-2; no clear D. This CDR3 is 16 amino acids long. Germline CDR1 SGHRS, CDR2 YFSETQ. V lost 4 bases and J lost 0, with 13 bases in between. The CDR3 is CASSTDGATNTGELFF. In DNA form, the CDR3 reads TGCGCCAGCAGCACGGACGGTGCGACGAACACCGGGGAGCTGTTTTTT.

CDR3 sequence: CASSLEASGRLNEQFF. As DNA, the CDR3 is TGTGCCAGCAGCTTAGAGGCTAGCGGGAGGCTCAATGAGCAGTTCTTC. This chain connects TRBV7-8 to TRBJ2-1; 11 nucleotides match TRBD2. Germline CDR1 and CDR2: SGHVS and FQNEAQ. The V segment lost 1 base and the J segment 6 bases; nucleotides outside the gene matches: 5. This CDR3 has 16 residues.

This chain joins TRBV18 and TRBJ2-3, with TRBD1 as a possible D gene (6 bases). This CDR3 is built from 15 residues. V was shortened by 3 bases and J by 3 bases, with 13 bases between the two germline ends. Germline V CDR1 and CDR2: KGHSH, LQKENI. The CDR3 sequence: CASSPAGVRTDTQYF. The CDR3 DNA is TGTGCCAGCTCACCGGCAGGGGTGAGGACAGATACGCAGTATTTT.

V usage is TRBV6-4 and J usage is TRBJ2-2; D call uncertain. Germline CDR1 and CDR2: MRHNA and SNTAGT. Trimming took off 9 bases at V and 7 bases at J, with 18 bases between the two ends. The CDR3 is 14 residues long. CDR3 region: CASQPHYTNGELFF. The CDR3 DNA sequence: TGTGCCAGTCAACCCCATTATACCAACGGGGAGCTGTTTTTT.

The chain joins TRBV18 to TRBJ1-1; D gene ambiguous. Germline V gene lookup returns CDR1 KGHSH and CDR2 LQKENI. Trimming took 5 bases from V and 4 from J, leaving 11 bases between them. This CDR3 has 13 residues. CDR3 in amino acids: CASSSVTGTEAFF. The CDR3 nucleotides are TGTGCCAGCTCATCGGTCACCGGCACTGAAGCTTTCTTT.

The gene calls are TRBV9 and TRBJ1-4; possibly TRBD1 for D (5 bases). Germline assignment: CDR1 SGDLS and CDR2 YYNGEE. Trimming cost V 2 bases and J 7 bases, with 12 bases left between them. CDR3 length: 14 amino acids. CDR3 protein: CASSVSGFSEKLFF. The CDR3, as DNA: TGTGCCAGCAGCGTTTCAGGGTTTAGTGAAAAACTGTTTTTT.

This chain links TRBV4-3 with TRBJ2-7; TRBD2 aligns across 8 bases. CDR3 length: 16 amino acids. The V gene end was trimmed by 4 bases and the J gene end by 4 bases; junction bases not matched to a gene: 12. CDR1 is LGHNA, CDR2 YSLEER, per germline. DNA for the CDR3: TGCGCCAGCAGCCCGGGAGGGGTTATGGCAGATTACGAGCAGTACTTC. It is translated as CASSPGGVMADYEQYF.

The chain links TRBV27 to TRBJ1-2; no clear D gene. CDR1 and CDR2 (germline): MNHEY, SMNVEV (reference sequence). V shed 3 bases and J shed 1 base, with 6 bases lying between them. There are 13 residues in the CDR3. In DNA, the CDR3 is TGTGCCAGCAGTTTTAGGAGTAACTATGGCTACACCTTC. Protein product: CASSFRSNYGYTF.

This chain joins TRBV12-3 or TRBV12-4 and TRBJ2-7; no firm D call. V was shortened by 6 bases and J by 8 bases, with 14 bases between the two germline ends. The CDR3 consists of 12 residues. As DNA, the CDR3 is TGTGCCAGCAGCTGGGGAAAAAGTAAGCAGTACTTC. Its protein is CASSWGKSKQYF.

This chain connects TRBV5-4 to TRBJ2-7; 11 bases fit TRBD1. The CDR3 runs 13 residues. The germline V gene encodes CDR1 SGHNT and CDR2 YYREEE (reference sequence). J gave up 5 bases and V 3 bases, and 1 base lay outside the gene matches. As DNA, the CDR3 is TGTGCCAGCAGCTCGGGACAGGGGGACGAGCAGTACTTC. Protein: CASSSGQGDEQYF.

V gene TRBV9 combines with J gene TRBJ2-1; 7 bases are shared with TRBD1. CDR1 is SGDLS, CDR2 YYNGEE, per germline. This CDR3 has 15 residues. V trimming: 2 bases; J trimming: 4 bases; junction bases outside the gene matches: 6. The CDR3 DNA sequence: TGTGCCAGCAGCGTTGGGGACAGATCTTACAATGAGCAGTTCTTC. The encoded protein is CASSVGDRSYNEQFF.

The chain couples TRBV29-1 to TRBJ2-3; tentatively, D is TRBD2 (5 bases). V lost 3 bases and J 2 bases, leaving 12 bases between the germline ends. Per the germline V gene, CDR1 is SQVTM and CDR2 is ANQGSEA. The CDR3 is made up of 14 amino acids. The chain's CDR3 is CSVERARDTDTQYF. DNA of the CDR3: TGCAGCGTTGAGCGGGCCCGGGACACAGATACGCAGTATTTT.